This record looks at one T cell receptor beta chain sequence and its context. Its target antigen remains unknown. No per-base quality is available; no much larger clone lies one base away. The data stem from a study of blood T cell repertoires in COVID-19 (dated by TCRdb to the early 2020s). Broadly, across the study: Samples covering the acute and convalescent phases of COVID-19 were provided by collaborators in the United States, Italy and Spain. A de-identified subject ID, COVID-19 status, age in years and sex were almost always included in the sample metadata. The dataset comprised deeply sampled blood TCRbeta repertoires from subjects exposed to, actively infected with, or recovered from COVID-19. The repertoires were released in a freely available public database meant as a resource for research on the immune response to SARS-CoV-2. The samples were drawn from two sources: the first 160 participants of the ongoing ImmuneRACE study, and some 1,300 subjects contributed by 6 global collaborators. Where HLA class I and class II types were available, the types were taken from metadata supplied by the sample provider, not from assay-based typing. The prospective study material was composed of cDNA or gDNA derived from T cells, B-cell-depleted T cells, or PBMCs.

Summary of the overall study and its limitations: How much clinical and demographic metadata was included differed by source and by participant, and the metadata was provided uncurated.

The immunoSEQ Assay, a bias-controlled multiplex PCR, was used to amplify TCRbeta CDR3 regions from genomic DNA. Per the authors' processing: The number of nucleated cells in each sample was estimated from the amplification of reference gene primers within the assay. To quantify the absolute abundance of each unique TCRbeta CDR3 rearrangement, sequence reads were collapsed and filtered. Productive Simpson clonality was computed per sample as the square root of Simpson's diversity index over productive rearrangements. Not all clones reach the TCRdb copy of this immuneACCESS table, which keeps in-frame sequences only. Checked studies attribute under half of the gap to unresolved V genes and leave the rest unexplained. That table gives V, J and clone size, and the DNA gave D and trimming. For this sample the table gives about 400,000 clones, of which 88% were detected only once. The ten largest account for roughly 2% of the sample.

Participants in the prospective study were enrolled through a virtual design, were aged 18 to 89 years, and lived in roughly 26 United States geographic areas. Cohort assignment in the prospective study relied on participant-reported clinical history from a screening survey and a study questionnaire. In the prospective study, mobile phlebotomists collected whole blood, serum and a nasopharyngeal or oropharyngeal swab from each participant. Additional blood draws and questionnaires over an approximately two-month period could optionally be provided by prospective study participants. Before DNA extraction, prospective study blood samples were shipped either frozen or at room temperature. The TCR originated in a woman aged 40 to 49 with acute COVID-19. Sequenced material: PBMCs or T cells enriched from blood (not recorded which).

In nucleotides, the sequence is TGTGCCAGCAGCGGTGGGACTAGCGGCTACGAGCAGTACTTC. Translated, this gives CASSGGTSGYEQYF. This sequence uses TRBV5-4 and TRBJ2-7; TRBD2 matches 11 bases in the middle. CDR1 and CDR2, looked up from the germline V gene (reference sequence), are SGHNT and YYREEE. There are 14 amino acids in the CDR3, from cysteine to phenylalanine inclusive. The entry retains the CDR3 DNA only, 42 bases that are in frame from base 1. The junction shows trimming of 4 bases on V and 3 bases on J, and the gene matches do not reach 3 bases of it. With the rest looked up from the reference TRBV5-4 and TRBJ2-7 genes rather than sequenced, the full variable domain is ETGVTQSPTHLIKTRGQQVTLRCSSQSGHNTVSWYQQALGQGPQFIFQYYREEENGRGNFPPRFSGLQFPNYSSELNVNALELDDSALYLCASSGGTSGYEQYFGPGTRLTVT.